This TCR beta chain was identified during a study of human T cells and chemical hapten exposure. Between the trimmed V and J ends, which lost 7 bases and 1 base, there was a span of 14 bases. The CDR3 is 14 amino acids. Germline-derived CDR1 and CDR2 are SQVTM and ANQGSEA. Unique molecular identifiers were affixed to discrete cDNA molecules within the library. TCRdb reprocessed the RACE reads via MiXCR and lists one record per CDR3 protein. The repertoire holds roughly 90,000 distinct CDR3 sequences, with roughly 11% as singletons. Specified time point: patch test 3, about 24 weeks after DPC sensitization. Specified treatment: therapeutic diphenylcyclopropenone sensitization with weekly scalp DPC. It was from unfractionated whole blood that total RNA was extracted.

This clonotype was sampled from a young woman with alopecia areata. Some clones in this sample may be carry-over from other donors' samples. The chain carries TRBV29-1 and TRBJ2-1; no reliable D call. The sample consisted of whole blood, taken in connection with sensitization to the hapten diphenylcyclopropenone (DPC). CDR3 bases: TGCAGCGCGGCCTGGGCGGTGTCCTACAATGAGCAGTTCTTC. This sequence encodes CSAAWAVSYNEQFF.